This entry lists 24 T cell receptor beta chains sequenced from one sample in a study of blood T cell repertoires in COVID-19. Some clones are missing from TCRdb's copy, which holds only in-frame ones; the method was immunoSEQ multiplex PCR. The table includes a few hundred thousand clones, around 85% detected once. Sequencing was done on a sample of peripheral blood. All receptors derive from a human donor in a cohort sampled during active COVID-19.

This chain uses TRBV5-1 with TRBJ1-1, with 7 bases fitting TRBD1. CDR1 and CDR2 (germline): SGHRS, YFSETQ. V lost 0 bases to trimming and J lost 7 bases; unmatched junction nucleotides: 3. This CDR3 contains 13 residues. The CDR3: CASSLGQGGEAFF. As DNA, the CDR3 is TGCGCCAGCAGCTTGGGACAGGGAGGTGAAGCTTTCTTT.

The chain recombines TRBV15 with TRBJ1-1; the D is unclear. Germline V gene lookup returns CDR1 LNHNV and CDR2 YYDKDF (reference sequence). V lost 1 base to trimming and J lost 7 bases, with 13 bases between them. The CDR3 is 14 amino acids. The CDR3 sequence is CATSRVRGYIEAFF. The CDR3 DNA sequence: TGTGCCACCAGCAGAGTCCGGGGATATATTGAAGCTTTCTTT.

The rearrangement joins TRBV9 to TRBJ1-6, with unresolved D. Germline V gene sequence: CDR1 SGDLS, CDR2 YYNGEE. Between the trimmed V and J ends, which lost 0 bases and 5 bases, there was a span of 6 bases. The CDR3 consists of 14 residues. Here the CDR3 DNA reads TGTGCCAGCAGCGTAGCACAGAATAATTCACCCCTCCACTTT. This translates into CASSVAQNNSPLHF. The variable domain in full, with the rest retrieved from reference TRBV9 and TRBJ1-6, is DSGVTQTPKHLITATGQRVTLRCSPRSGDLSVYWYQQSLDQGLQFLIQYYNGEERAKGNILERFSAQQFPDLHSELNLSSLELGDSALYFCASSVAQNNSPLHFGNGTRLTVT.

The chain couples TRBV6-5 to TRBJ1-3; 7 positions agree with TRBD1. The CDR3 sequence is 14 residues long. Looked up from germline, CDR1 is MNHEY and CDR2 is SVGAGI. V shed 4 bases, J shed 3 bases, and the junction held 3 bases outside the gene matches. CDR3 bases: TGTGCCAGCAGTTGGGACAGCGGTGGAAACACCATATATTTT. This translates into CASSWDSGGNTIYF.

The chain links TRBV10-3 to TRBJ2-3; 10 nucleotides agree with TRBD2. Per the germline V gene, CDR1 is ENHRY and CDR2 is SYGVKD. V shed 9 bases, J shed 3 bases, and the junction held 15 bases outside the gene matches. This CDR3 region has 17 residues. CDR3 amino acids: CAIRRTSGTSATDTQYF. The CDR3 coding sequence is TGTGCCATTAGACGGACTAGCGGAACCTCGGCGACAGATACGCAGTATTTT.

This chain connects TRBV19 to TRBJ2-7, with 8 bases fitting TRBD1. This CDR3 region has 12 residues. Germline V CDR1 and CDR2: LNHDA, SQIVND (reference sequence). V lost 4 bases to trimming and J lost 6 bases; unmatched junction nucleotides: 2. The CDR3 sequence: CASSKDRGEQYF. CDR3 nucleotides: TGTGCCAGTAGTAAAGACAGGGGCGAGCAGTACTTC.

The chain carries TRBV24-1 and TRBJ1-5, with D uncertain. V lost 3 bases to trimming and J lost 0 bases, with 11 bases between them. Germline V gives CDR1 KGHDR, CDR2 SFDVKD. The CDR3 runs to 16 residues. This chain's CDR3 is CATSDPGEGSNQPQHF. The CDR3, as DNA: TGTGCCACCAGTGATCCCGGTGAGGGTAGCAATCAGCCCCAGCATTTT.

This clone occurred a few times. The V and J genes are TRBV6-6 and TRBJ2-1; 13 nucleotides align to TRBD2. The ends lost 6 bases at V and 4 bases at J; junction bases unmatched: 3. Looked up from germline, CDR1 is MNHNY and CDR2 is SVGAGI (reference sequence). This CDR3 region has 15 residues. The CDR3 bases are TGTGCCAGCAGGGGGACTAGCGGGGCTTACAATGAGCAGTTCTTC. Residues: CASRGTSGAYNEQFF.

The chain recombines TRBV9 with TRBJ2-3, with 13 positions matching TRBD2. Germline V CDR1 and CDR2: SGDLS, YYNGEE. V gave up 3 bases and J gave up 6 bases; unmatched junction bases: 7. CDR3 size: 16 residues. This chain's CDR3 is CASSGQLAGGLDTQYF. In nucleotides, the CDR3 is TGTGCCAGCAGCGGGCAACTAGCGGGGGGGCTGGATACGCAGTATTTT.

The rearrangement joins TRBV10-3 to TRBJ1-6; D may be TRBD1 (6 bases). Germline-derived CDR1 and CDR2 are ENHRY and SYGVKD. V was trimmed by 10 bases and J by 5 bases, leaving 12 bases between them. CDR3 length equals 13 residues. CDR3 nucleotide sequence: TGTGCCACCTCATGGACAGATAATTCACCCCTCCACTTT. Its translation: CATSWTDNSPLHF.

This chain joins TRBV5-1 and TRBJ1-6; D is ambiguous. This CDR3 is built from 13 residues. The V end was cut by 5 bases, the J end by 8 bases, with 11 bases between. Germline CDR1 is SGHRS and CDR2 is YFSETQ. The CDR3 sequence is CASSQDPDSPLHF. CDR3 DNA: TGCGCCAGCAGTCAGGATCCGGATTCACCCCTCCACTTT.

This clone was counted once. V is TRBV5-6 and J is TRBJ2-2; D call uncertain. V was pared by 7 bases and J by 5 bases, with 6 bases between. This CDR3 is 11 amino acids long. The germline gives CDR1 SGHDT, CDR2 YYEEEE. CDR3 in DNA: TGTGCCAGCCGACTGACCGGGGAGCTGTTTTTT. Protein: CASRLTGELFF.

The chain employs TRBV5-1 and TRBJ2-1; 12 bases agree with TRBD2. The CDR3 is 18 residues long. With 1 base clipped from V and 0 bases from J, the junction kept 5 bases outside the gene matches. The germline gives CDR1 SGHRS, CDR2 YFSETQ. The CDR3 is CASSLKLAGGSSYNEQFF. CDR3 DNA sequence: TGCGCCAGCAGCTTGAAACTAGCGGGGGGAAGCTCCTACAATGAGCAGTTCTTC.

The chain employs TRBV7-9 and TRBJ1-1; the match to TRBD1 covers 11 bases. The J segment lost 5 bases and the V segment lost 2 bases, leaving 7 bases of the junction unmatched. This CDR3 contains 16 residues. Germline V gene sequence: CDR1 SEHNR, CDR2 FQNEAQ (reference sequence). CDR3 in amino acids: CASSLRTGGAGTEAFF. The CDR3 region has the DNA TGTGCCAGCAGCTTAAGGACAGGGGGCGCGGGTACTGAAGCTTTCTTT.

The chain has TRBV5-5 and TRBJ1-1; unclear D gene. Germline lookup yields CDR1 SGHKS and CDR2 YYEKEE (reference sequence). The CDR3 extends over 12 amino acids. V lost 2 bases and J 10 bases, leaving 12 bases between the germline ends. The CDR3 protein is CASSLFRYSAFF. The CDR3 DNA follows: TGTGCCAGCAGCTTATTTCGATACTCAGCTTTCTTT.

The V and J genes are TRBV25-1 and TRBJ2-6, with D maybe TRBD1 (6 bases). Trimming stripped 8 bases from V and 4 bases from J, with 21 bases between. The V gene's germline CDR1 is MGHDK and CDR2 SYGVNS. The CDR3 consists of 17 residues. The CDR3 coding sequence is TGTGCCAGCGGCCCCCAGGGGTTAATGTCAGGGGCCAACGTCCTGACTTTC. It translates to CASGPQGLMSGANVLTF. The entire variable domain, with the rest obtained from reference TRBV25-1 and TRBJ2-6, is as follows: EADIYQTPRYLVIGTGKKITLECSQTMGHDKMYWYQQDPGMELHLIHYSYGVNSTEKGDLSSESTVSRIRTEHFPLTLESARPSHTSQYLCASGPQGLMSGANVLTFGAGSRLTVL.

The rearrangement uses TRBV24-1 and TRBJ2-5; D is possibly TRBD1 (6 bases). Trimming left V 1 base short and J 2 bases short, with 10 bases between. Germline assignment: CDR1 KGHDR and CDR2 SFDVKD. This CDR3 region has 15 residues. CDR3 in DNA: TGTGCCACCAGTGATTTACAGGGCCTACAAGAGACCCAGTACTTC. This encodes CATSDLQGLQETQYF.

This clone was counted a single time. The rearrangement joins TRBV7-6 to TRBJ2-5; D gene ambiguous. Between the trimmed V and J ends, which lost 5 bases and 5 bases, there was a span of 6 bases. In germline, CDR1 is SGHVS, CDR2 FNYEAQ. This CDR3 contains 11 residues. The CDR3 nucleotides read TGTGCCAGCAGCACGAGCGAGACCCAGTACTTC. Protein sequence: CASSTSETQYF.

This chain links TRBV7-9 with TRBJ2-3; 10 bases are shared with TRBD2. This CDR3 is 15 amino acids long. V lost 7 bases, J lost 5 bases, and 9 bases stayed unmatched. Germline assignment: CDR1 SEHNR and CDR2 FQNEAQ (reference sequence). The CDR3 coding sequence is TGTGCCAGCACTCGAAGCGGGGGGGCAATAGATACGCAGTATTTT. This codes for CASTRSGGAIDTQYF.

The V call is TRBV5-8, the J call TRBJ2-5; D is uncertain. The CDR3 runs to 14 residues. Trimming took 0 bases from V and 3 from J, leaving 9 bases between them. CDR1 SGHTS and CDR2 YDEGEE come from the germline V gene. Here the CDR3 DNA reads TGTGCCAGCAGCTTGGATCAGGTTGAAGAGACCCAGTACTTC. Encoded protein: CASSLDQVEETQYF.

The chain links TRBV11-2 to TRBJ2-1; D gene ambiguous. This CDR3 has 13 residues. Germline-derived CDR1 and CDR2 are SGHAT and FQNNGV. The V gene lost 1 base and the J gene lost 4 bases, with 5 bases spanning the gap. The CDR3 spells CASSLVVYNEQFF. CDR3 in DNA: TGTGCCAGCAGCTTAGTTGTATACAATGAGCAGTTCTTC.

The J gene is TRBJ2-1, the V gene TRBV6-5; TRBD1 agrees at 8 bases. The germline CDR1 and CDR2 sequences are MNHEY and SVGAGI. The CDR3 covers 12 residues. V dropped 7 bases and J dropped 8; count of bases not matched to a gene: 4. The CDR3 nucleotides read TGTGCCAGCACCCCAGGGGGCCATGAGCAGTTCTTC. It is translated as CASTPGGHEQFF.

V is TRBV7-8 and J is TRBJ1-2; 12 bases agree with TRBD1. Per the germline V gene, CDR1 is SGHVS and CDR2 is FQNEAQ. V lost 5 bases, J lost 12 bases, and 10 bases stayed unmatched. The CDR3 length is 14 residues. CDR3 region: CASSRLGTGGRDTF. CDR3 in DNA: TGTGCCAGCAGCCGCTTGGGGACAGGGGGCCGGGACACCTTC.

V usage is TRBV6-5 and J usage is TRBJ2-7; tentative D call: TRBD1 (5 bases). The germline V gene encodes CDR1 MNHEY and CDR2 SVGAGI. The CDR3 spans 13 residues. Trimming took off 4 bases at V and 2 bases at J, with 9 bases between the two ends. CDR3 amino acids: CASSSPRAYEQYF. CDR3 DNA: TGTGCCAGCAGTTCACCCAGGGCCTACGAGCAGTACTTC.